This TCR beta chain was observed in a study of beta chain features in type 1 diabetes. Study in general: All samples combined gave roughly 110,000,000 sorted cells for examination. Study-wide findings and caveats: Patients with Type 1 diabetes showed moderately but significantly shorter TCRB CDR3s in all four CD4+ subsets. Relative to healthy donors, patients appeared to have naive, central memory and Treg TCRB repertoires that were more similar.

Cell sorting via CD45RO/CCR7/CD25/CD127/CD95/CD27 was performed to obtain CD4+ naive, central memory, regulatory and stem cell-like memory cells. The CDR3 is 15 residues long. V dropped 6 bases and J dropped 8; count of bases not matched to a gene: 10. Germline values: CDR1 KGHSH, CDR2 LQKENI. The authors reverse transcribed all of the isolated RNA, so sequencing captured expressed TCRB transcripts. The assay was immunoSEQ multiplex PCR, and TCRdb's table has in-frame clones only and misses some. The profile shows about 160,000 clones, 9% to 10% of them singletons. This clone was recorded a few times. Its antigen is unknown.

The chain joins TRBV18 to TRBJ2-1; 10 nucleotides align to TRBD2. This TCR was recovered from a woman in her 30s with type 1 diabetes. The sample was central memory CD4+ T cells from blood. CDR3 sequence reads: CASSQREGIAYEQFF. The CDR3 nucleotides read TGTGCCAGCTCGCAGCGGGAGGGCATCGCCTATGAGCAGTTCTTC.